This entry lists 18 T cell receptor beta chains sequenced from one sample in a study of PD-L1 blockade in urothelial cancer. Assay used: immunoSEQ multiplex PCR; TCRdb lists only in-frame clones, some missing. The sample contains around 50,000 clones, approximately 86% of which appear only once. The time point is: peripheral blood 6 weeks after treatment start. The specimen comprised PBMCs, sampled around atezolizumab (anti-PD-L1) treatment. Receptor source: a man aged 50-59 years with urothelial cancer.

The chain links TRBV6-5 to TRBJ2-7; 8 bases align to TRBD1. The germline gives CDR1 MNHEY, CDR2 SVGAGI. Trimming removed 4 bases from V and 2 bases from J; junction bases left unmatched: 7. The length of the CDR3 is 15 residues. CDR3: CASSSPDRGPYEQYF. CDR3 nucleotide sequence: TGTGCCAGCAGTTCCCCCGACAGGGGTCCCTACGAGCAGTACTTC.

This rearrangement joins TRBV30 to TRBJ2-7; 10 bases fit TRBD2. The CDR3 has 14 amino acids. With 0 bases clipped from V and 4 bases from J, the junction kept 3 bases outside the gene matches. CDR1 GTSNPN and CDR2 SVGIG come from the germline V gene (reference sequence). In DNA form, the CDR3 reads TGTGCCTGGAGTGTAGCGGGGGGGCCTTACGAGCAGTACTTC. Protein: CAWSVAGGPYEQYF.

This clone was recorded a few times. The chain carries TRBV5-1 and TRBJ2-3; no clear D gene. Germline V lookup: CDR1 SGHRS, CDR2 YFSETQ. Trimming removed 0 bases from V and 4 bases from J, with 6 bases in between. This CDR3 has 13 amino acids. The CDR3 here is CASSLGGADTQYF. The DNA of the CDR3 is TGCGCCAGCAGCTTGGGAGGTGCAGATACGCAGTATTTT.

With respect to this clone: The sample carries other DNA sequences with the same CDR3. The chain has TRBV5-1 and TRBJ2-1; D might be TRBD2 (6 bases). Germline-derived CDR1 and CDR2 are SGHRS and YFSETQ. The CDR3 is 15 residues long. Trimming pared 4 bases from V and 0 bases from J, leaving 11 bases between. The CDR3 DNA is TGCGCCAGCAGCCGGGACTCGAGCTCCTACAATGAGCAGTTCTTC. Its translation: CASSRDSSSYNEQFF.

This clone was seen more than once but under ten times. The J gene is TRBJ1-6, the V gene TRBV10-2; D gene ambiguous. CDR3 length equals 12 residues. CDR1 and CDR2 (germline): WSHSY, SAAADI. V lost 2 bases to trimming and J lost 9 bases, with 5 bases between them. The CDR3 loop is CASSEHGSPLHF. CDR3 nucleotides: TGCGCCAGCAGTGAGCACGGTTCACCCCTCCACTTT.

This rearrangement joins TRBV21-1 to TRBJ1-1; the tabulated D call, TRBD1, remains unverified against the DNA. TRBV21-1 is a pseudogene. The CDR3 has 14 amino acids. CDR3 bases: TGTGCCAGCAGCAGGGGACAGGGTAACACTGAAGCTTTCTTT. Protein sequence: CASSRGQGNTEAFF.

The J gene is TRBJ1-5, the V gene TRBV18; the D gene is possibly TRBD1 (6 bases). Trimming pared 2 bases from V and 9 bases from J, leaving 17 bases between. CDR1 KGHSH and CDR2 LQKENI come from the germline V gene. The CDR3 is 15 amino acids. The CDR3: CASSPDKARDTPQHF. In DNA form, the CDR3 reads TGTGCCAGCTCACCAGACAAAGCAAGGGACACGCCCCAGCATTTT.

V is TRBV5-1 and J is TRBJ2-5; no reliable D call. The CDR3 loop spans 14 amino acids. The V gene's germline CDR1 is SGHRS and CDR2 YFSETQ. The V end was cut by 2 bases, the J end by 4 bases, with 12 bases between. The CDR3 DNA follows: TGCGCCAGCAGCTTAAAAGGAGCGTTAGAGACCCAGTACTTC. This codes for CASSLKGALETQYF. The complete variable domain, with remaining parts taken from reference TRBV5-1 and TRBJ2-5, reads KAGVTQTPRYLIKTRGQQVTLSCSPISGHRSVSWYQQTPGQGLQFLFEYFSETQRNKGNFPGRFSGRQFSNSRSEMNVSTLELGDSALYLCASSLKGALETQYFGPGTRLLVL.

In the case of this clone: Other DNA sequences in this specimen translate into the identical CDR3. The gene calls are TRBV30 and TRBJ2-5, with D tentatively TRBD1 (6 bases). Trimming cost V 0 bases and J 4 bases, with 6 bases left between them. The CDR3 extends over 12 amino acids. Germline V gives CDR1 GTSNPN, CDR2 SVGIG (reference sequence). CDR3 bases: TGTGCCTGGAGTGTACAGGGAGAGACCCAGTACTTC. Translating gives CAWSVQGETQYF.

The chain is built from TRBV5-1 and TRBJ2-5; the match to TRBD1 covers 8 bases. After removal of 4 bases from V and 6 bases from J, the junction contained 5 bases not matched to a gene. CDR3 length: 13 amino acids. Germline V gene lookup returns CDR1 SGHRS and CDR2 YFSETQ. The CDR3 protein is CASSPTGAQTQYF. The CDR3 DNA reads TGCGCCAGCAGCCCGACAGGGGCCCAGACCCAGTACTTC.

The chain is built from TRBV10-1 and TRBJ2-7; TRBD2 agrees at 7 bases. CDR3 length: 14 amino acids. Germline V gene sequence: CDR1 WNHNN, CDR2 SYGVQD (reference sequence). V shed 6 bases, J shed 0 bases, and the junction held 5 bases outside the gene matches. The CDR3 here is CASSPGGSSYEQYF. CDR3 coding DNA: TGCGCCAGCAGCCCAGGCGGGAGCTCCTACGAGCAGTACTTC.

The chain combines TRBV19 with TRBJ2-1; 7 bases fit TRBD1. V shed 10 bases and J 4 bases; nucleotides not matched to a gene: 13. There are 15 residues in the CDR3. Germline V CDR1 and CDR2: LNHDA, SQIVND (reference sequence). CDR3 nucleotide sequence: TGTGCCACGCAAGTACAGGGGCACCGTTACAATGAGCAGTTCTTC. The encoded protein is CATQVQGHRYNEQFF.

The chain carries TRBV13 and TRBJ1-2; no clear D. Trimming shortened V by 6 bases and J by 4 bases, and 15 bases separated the two germline ends. This CDR3 spans 14 amino acids. Germline CDR1 PRHDT, CDR2 FYEKMQ (reference sequence). Here the CDR3 DNA reads TGTGCCAGCAGTTACGGGATAGGGAGCTATGGCTACACCTTC. Residues: CASSYGIGSYGYTF.

This clone was seen a handful of times. The chain has TRBV11-3 and TRBJ2-5; 13 nucleotides agree with TRBD2. After removal of 1 base from V and 2 bases from J, the junction contained 4 bases not matched to a gene. CDR3 length: 17 amino acids. Germline V gene sequence: CDR1 SGHNT, CDR2 YENEEA. The CDR3 nucleotides read TGTGCCAGCAGCTTAGGCGGGACTAGCGGGGTTCAAGAGACCCAGTACTTC. Translation gives CASSLGGTSGVQETQYF.

The chain recombines TRBV4-2 with TRBJ2-7, with 7 bases fitting TRBD2. This CDR3 spans 15 amino acids. Germline CDR1 is LGHNA and CDR2 is YNFKEQ. V shed 0 bases and J 2 bases; nucleotides not matched to a gene: 4. The CDR3 reads CASSQDAAGTYEQYF. In DNA, the CDR3 is TGTGCCAGCAGCCAAGATGCAGCGGGGACCTACGAGCAGTACTTC.

The chain is built from TRBV4-1 and TRBJ2-3; TRBD2 agrees at 14 bases. The CDR3 covers 18 residues. V was pared by 3 bases and J by 0 bases, with 5 bases of the junction left unmatched. Germline-derived CDR1 and CDR2 are MGHRA and YSYEKL. The CDR3 DNA is TGCGCCAGCAGCCAGAGACTAGCGGGAGGGCCTAGCACAGATACGCAGTATTTT. It specifies CASSQRLAGGPSTDTQYF.

The chain combines TRBV27 with TRBJ2-3; TRBD2 agrees at 11 bases. The germline gives CDR1 MNHEY, CDR2 SMNVEV (reference sequence). This CDR3 comprises 16 residues. Trimming took 3 bases from V and 5 from J; bases not matched to a gene: 7. CDR3 bases: TGTGCCAGCAGTTTGGTAGCGGGGGGGCCGATAGATACGCAGTATTTT. Its translation: CASSLVAGGPIDTQYF.

V and J are TRBV9 and TRBJ2-7; no firm D call. CDR3 size: 14 residues. Germline CDR1 and CDR2: SGDLS and YYNGEE. Trimming took 4 bases from V and 0 from J, leaving 11 bases between them. Here the CDR3 DNA reads TGTGCCAGCAGCCTCGCGGAGATCTCCTACGAGCAGTACTTC. Protein sequence: CASSLAEISYEQYF. The full variable domain, with the rest looked up from reference TRBV9 and TRBJ2-7, is DSGVTQTPKHLITATGQRVTLRCSPRSGDLSVYWYQQSLDQGLQFLIQYYNGEERAKGNILERFSAQQFPDLHSELNLSSLELGDSALYFCASSLAEISYEQYFGPGTRLTVT.